The rows below give T cell receptor beta chains drawn from one sample of a study of blood T cells in healthy people across ages. Via MiXCR, TCRdb re-called the 5' RACE reads, giving one row per CDR3 protein. Of 1.8 million or so distinct CDR3 sequences listed, approximately 40% are singletons. Sample: blood. The receptor source for this set is a human donor in good health. CDR3s include the opening cysteine and the closing phenylalanine or tryptophan. The D gene is left open where the match is weak. Clone size, where shown, is once, few, many, or a class for clones that have expanded.

v_call: TRBV25-1
clone_size: few
d_call: .
j_call: TRBJ1-2
cdr3_nt: TGTGCCAGCAGGGCGGACGGACGGAACTTGGGCTACACCTTC
cdr3_aa: CASRADGRNLGYTF

v_call: TRBV29-1
clone_size: .
d_call: .
j_call: TRBJ2-1
cdr3_nt: TGCAGCGTTGTAAGGGATCTAAGCTCCTACAATGAGCAGTTCTTC
cdr3_aa: CSVVRDLSSYNEQFF

v_call: TRBV12-3/TRBV12-4
clone_size: .
d_call: TRBD1
j_call: TRBJ1-5
cdr3_nt: TGTGCCAGCAGTTACATGACAGGGGAGCAGCCCCAGCATTTT
cdr3_aa: CASSYMTGEQPQHF

v_call: TRBV10-3
clone_size: .
d_call: TRBD1
j_call: TRBJ2-7
cdr3_nt: TGTGCCATCAGTGTACCGGGACAGGTCTCCTACGAGCAGTACTTC
cdr3_aa: CAISVPGQVSYEQYF

v_call: TRBV20-1
clone_size: .
d_call: .
j_call: TRBJ2-1
cdr3_nt: TGCAGTGCTAGAGATCCAGTCCACAATGAGCAGTTCTTC
cdr3_aa: CSARDPVHNEQFF

v_call: TRBV7-9
clone_size: .
d_call: TRBD2
j_call: TRBJ2-7
cdr3_nt: TGTGCCAGCGGGCGGGAGTGGGAGCAGTACTTC
cdr3_aa: CASGREWEQYF

v_call: TRBV7-9
clone_size: .
d_call: TRBD2
j_call: TRBJ2-3
cdr3_nt: TGTGCCAGCAGCCGGGAGGCGACAGATACGCAGTATTTT
cdr3_aa: CASSREATDTQYF

v_call: TRBV5-1
clone_size: .
d_call: TRBD2
j_call: TRBJ2-3
cdr3_nt: TGCGCCAGCAGCCTCACCGGACTAGCGGGGGGTGGCGCAGATACGCAGTATTTT
cdr3_aa: CASSLTGLAGGGADTQYF

v_call: TRBV28
clone_size: few
d_call: .
j_call: TRBJ2-7
cdr3_nt: TGTGCCAGCAGCATACTATCTCCCGACATCTACGAGCAGTACTTC
cdr3_aa: CASSILSPDIYEQYF

v_call: TRBV6-2/TRBV6-3
clone_size: .
d_call: .
j_call: TRBJ1-2
cdr3_nt: TGTGCCAGCAGTTACTCTGGAGGGACGTTCTATGGCTACACCTTC
cdr3_aa: CASSYSGGTFYGYTF

v_call: TRBV11-2
clone_size: few
d_call: TRBD1
j_call: TRBJ1-2
cdr3_nt: TGTGCCAGCAGCTTAGAGTGGACAGGGGGCCATGGCTACACCTTC
cdr3_aa: CASSLEWTGGHGYTF

v_call: TRBV28
clone_size: .
d_call: .
j_call: TRBJ1-2
cdr3_nt: TGTGCCAGCAACCCGACTCTCAACTATGGCTACACCTTC
cdr3_aa: CASNPTLNYGYTF

v_call: TRBV7-9
clone_size: .
d_call: .
j_call: TRBJ2-7
cdr3_nt: TGTGCCAGCGGACTCGGGGACGGCTACGAGCAGTACTTC
cdr3_aa: CASGLGDGYEQYF

v_call: TRBV12-3/TRBV12-4
clone_size: .
d_call: TRBD1
j_call: TRBJ1-2
cdr3_nt: TGTGCCAGCAGCACAGGGGGCTATAATGGCTACACCTTC
cdr3_aa: CASSTGGYNGYTF

v_call: TRBV7-9
clone_size: .
d_call: TRBD1
j_call: TRBJ1-1
cdr3_nt: TGTGCCAGCAGCCCCGGGACAGGGGTATTTGGCACTGAAGCTTTCTTT
cdr3_aa: CASSPGTGVFGTEAFF

v_call: TRBV6-5
clone_size: .
d_call: .
j_call: TRBJ2-5
cdr3_nt: TGTGCCAGCAGGAACCCGGGGGTCCTAAAAGAGACCCAGTACTTC
cdr3_aa: CASRNPGVLKETQYF

v_call: TRBV5-1
clone_size: .
d_call: TRBD1
j_call: TRBJ2-1
cdr3_nt: TGCGCCAGCAGCTTCGGACAGGGGTCCCGCAATGAGCAGTTCTTC
cdr3_aa: CASSFGQGSRNEQFF

v_call: TRBV2
clone_size: few
d_call: .
j_call: TRBJ2-7
cdr3_nt: TGTGCCAGCAGTGAGCAAGCGGCCTCCTACGAGCAGTACTTC
cdr3_aa: CASSEQAASYEQYF

v_call: TRBV24-1
clone_size: .
d_call: TRBD1
j_call: TRBJ2-5
cdr3_nt: TGTGCCACCAGTGATTACAGGGGGCGGGAGACCCAGTACTTC
cdr3_aa: CATSDYRGRETQYF

v_call: TRBV28
clone_size: once
d_call: .
j_call: TRBJ1-2
cdr3_nt: TGTGCCAGCAGTTTATTAGGGATCAGCTATGGCTACACCTTC
cdr3_aa: CASSLLGISYGYTF

v_call: TRBV6-6
clone_size: few
d_call: .
j_call: TRBJ1-5
cdr3_nt: TGTGCCAGCAGCATAGACGGGAACAATCAGCCCCAGCATTTT
cdr3_aa: CASSIDGNNQPQHF

v_call: TRBV29-1
clone_size: few
d_call: .
j_call: TRBJ2-5
cdr3_nt: TGCAGCGTTCCCCTTCTCGGGTACCAAGAGACCCAGTACTTC
cdr3_aa: CSVPLLGYQETQYF

v_call: TRBV3-1
clone_size: .
d_call: .
j_call: TRBJ2-5
cdr3_nt: TGTGCCAGCAGCCGAACGGGACCTCGAAAGGTCTACAAGCAGTACTTC
cdr3_aa: CASSRTGPRKVYKQYF

v_call: TRBV12-3/TRBV12-4
clone_size: .
d_call: TRBD2
j_call: TRBJ2-3
cdr3_nt: TGTGCCAGCAGGATGGGACTAGCGGGTGGTGGAGATACGCAGTATTTT
cdr3_aa: CASRMGLAGGGDTQYF

v_call: TRBV28
clone_size: few
d_call: TRBD2
j_call: TRBJ2-7
cdr3_nt: TGTGCCAGCAGTTTGGGAGGGGCAACCCCCTACGAGCAGTACTTC
cdr3_aa: CASSLGGATPYEQYF

v_call: TRBV7-2
clone_size: few
d_call: TRBD2
j_call: TRBJ2-1
cdr3_nt: TGTGCCAGCAACCTCGCCGGGACTAGCGGCTACAATGAGCAGTTCTTC
cdr3_aa: CASNLAGTSGYNEQFF

v_call: TRBV28
clone_size: .
d_call: .
j_call: TRBJ2-1
cdr3_nt: TGTGCCAGCAGTTCGGACAGACGCTTCTACAATGAGCAGTTCTTC
cdr3_aa: CASSSDRRFYNEQFF

v_call: TRBV29-1
clone_size: .
d_call: TRBD1
j_call: TRBJ2-5
cdr3_nt: TGCAGCGTGGACCACAGGGGCAGGCAAGAGACCCAGTACTTC
cdr3_aa: CSVDHRGRQETQYF

v_call: TRBV4-2
clone_size: .
d_call: .
j_call: TRBJ1-1
cdr3_nt: TGTGCCAGCAGCCAAGATATGGGCGTCGGCGACACTGAAGCTTTCTTT
cdr3_aa: CASSQDMGVGDTEAFF

v_call: TRBV11-2
clone_size: .
d_call: .
j_call: TRBJ2-1
cdr3_nt: TGTGCCAGCAGCTTAACGGGACATGGGTTCTCCTACAATGAGCAGTTCTTC
cdr3_aa: CASSLTGHGFSYNEQFF

v_call: TRBV20-1
clone_size: few
d_call: TRBD2
j_call: TRBJ2-5
cdr3_nt: TGCAGTGCTATAACTAGCGGGGTCGGACAAGAGACCCAGTACTTC
cdr3_aa: CSAITSGVGQETQYF

v_call: TRBV4-3
clone_size: few
d_call: TRBD2
j_call: TRBJ2-1
cdr3_nt: TGCGCCAGCAGCCAGGGACTAGCGGATGAGCAGTTCTTC
cdr3_aa: CASSQGLADEQFF

v_call: TRBV11-2
clone_size: few
d_call: .
j_call: TRBJ1-4
cdr3_nt: TGTGCCAGCAGCCTCGACAGCGCCCGTCGGGAAAAACTGTTTTTT
cdr3_aa: CASSLDSARREKLFF

v_call: TRBV20-1
clone_size: .
d_call: .
j_call: TRBJ2-7
cdr3_nt: TGCAGTGCTAGATGGGACCAGCAGCCCGGAGACGAGCAGTACTTC
cdr3_aa: CSARWDQQPGDEQYF

v_call: TRBV29-1
clone_size: few
d_call: TRBD1
j_call: TRBJ2-1
cdr3_nt: TGCAGCGTTGCTCCGGGACAGGGGTTTGGTGAGCAGTTCTTC
cdr3_aa: CSVAPGQGFGEQFF

v_call: TRBV20-1
clone_size: .
d_call: .
j_call: TRBJ2-1
cdr3_nt: TGCAGTGCTACGCGACCAGTCTACAATGAGCAGTTCTTC
cdr3_aa: CSATRPVYNEQFF

v_call: TRBV7-3
clone_size: few
d_call: .
j_call: TRBJ1-1
cdr3_nt: TGTGCCAGCAGTTTCGGGGCGGACACTGAAGCTTTCTTT
cdr3_aa: CASSFGADTEAFF

v_call: TRBV4-1
clone_size: .
d_call: TRBD2
j_call: TRBJ2-7
cdr3_nt: TGCGCCAGCAGCCAGAACCCCGGGACTAGCGGCTACGAGCAGTACTTC
cdr3_aa: CASSQNPGTSGYEQYF

v_call: TRBV20-1
clone_size: .
d_call: .
j_call: TRBJ1-2
cdr3_nt: TGCAGTGCTAGAAGATCAGGGGAGGGGGTAATCTATGGCTACACCTTC
cdr3_aa: CSARRSGEGVIYGYTF

v_call: TRBV20-1
clone_size: few
d_call: TRBD2
j_call: TRBJ2-7
cdr3_nt: TGCAGTACCCGAGGGAGCGGGGGATCCTACGAGCAGTACTTC
cdr3_aa: CSTRGSGGSYEQYF

v_call: TRBV20-1
clone_size: .
d_call: .
j_call: TRBJ2-7
cdr3_nt: TGCAGTGCTAGTGCGGGTTTAGGCTCCTACGAGCAGTACTTC
cdr3_aa: CSASAGLGSYEQYF

v_call: TRBV4-3
clone_size: .
d_call: TRBD1
j_call: TRBJ1-1
cdr3_nt: TGCGCCAGCAGTTCCACTCGGACAGGGTTGGGGGAGGCTTTCTTT
cdr3_aa: CASSSTRTGLGEAFF

v_call: TRBV5-1
clone_size: few
d_call: .
j_call: TRBJ2-3
cdr3_nt: TGCGCCAGCACTCTTGGGGGTTTTACAGATACGCAGTATTTT
cdr3_aa: CASTLGGFTDTQYF

v_call: TRBV7-7
clone_size: .
d_call: .
j_call: TRBJ2-5
cdr3_nt: TGTGCTAGCAGCCTAGTTTTTCGCGAGGGAGAGACCCAGTACTTC
cdr3_aa: CASSLVFREGETQYF

v_call: TRBV15
clone_size: .
d_call: .
j_call: TRBJ1-5
cdr3_nt: TGTGCCACCAGCAGACGCCCCCCAGTCCGAGGAGGCAATCAGCCCCAGCATTTT
cdr3_aa: CATSRRPPVRGGNQPQHF

v_call: TRBV10-3
clone_size: few
d_call: TRBD1
j_call: TRBJ2-7
cdr3_nt: TGTGCCATCAGGAGGGACAGCCCGGACTACGAGCAGTACTTC
cdr3_aa: CAIRRDSPDYEQYF

v_call: TRBV7-9
clone_size: .
d_call: .
j_call: TRBJ1-2
cdr3_nt: TGTGCCAGCAGCTTAGCGCGTGCCAGGTTATCCTCACGCTATGGCTACACCTTC
cdr3_aa: CASSLARARLSSRYGYTF

v_call: TRBV30
clone_size: .
d_call: .
j_call: TRBJ1-1
cdr3_nt: TGTGCCTGGAGTGGAACCGGTGAAGCTTTCTTT
cdr3_aa: CAWSGTGEAFF

v_call: TRBV6-2/TRBV6-3
clone_size: once
d_call: TRBD1
j_call: TRBJ2-2
cdr3_nt: TGTGCCAGCAGTTCCGGGACAGGGATTGGCACCGGGGAGCTGTTTTTT
cdr3_aa: CASSSGTGIGTGELFF

v_call: TRBV7-2
clone_size: once
d_call: .
j_call: TRBJ1-1
cdr3_nt: TGTGCCAGCAGCTCCGAGCCGTTGGATTCAGGAACTGAAGCTTTCTTT
cdr3_aa: CASSSEPLDSGTEAFF

v_call: TRBV5-1
clone_size: .
d_call: TRBD1
j_call: TRBJ1-2
cdr3_nt: TGCGCCAGCAAGTTAACCGGGACAGAGTATGGCTACACCTTC
cdr3_aa: CASKLTGTEYGYTF

v_call: TRBV4-1
clone_size: .
d_call: TRBD1
j_call: TRBJ2-1
cdr3_nt: TGCGCCAGCAGCCAAGAGTGGACAGGGGAAAACAATGAGCAGTTCTTC
cdr3_aa: CASSQEWTGENNEQFF

v_call: TRBV20-1
clone_size: .
d_call: TRBD2
j_call: TRBJ2-3
cdr3_nt: TGCAGTAATTCGGGGGGTCCAGATACGCAGTATTTT
cdr3_aa: CSNSGGPDTQYF

v_call: TRBV7-8
clone_size: few
d_call: .
j_call: TRBJ2-7
cdr3_nt: TGTGCCAGCAGCTTAAGGGAAACTTCCTACGAGCAGTACTTC
cdr3_aa: CASSLRETSYEQYF

v_call: TRBV20-1
clone_size: .
d_call: .
j_call: TRBJ2-7
cdr3_nt: TGCAGTGCTAGGGGTATCTTCGGAAACCACGAGCAGTACTTC
cdr3_aa: CSARGIFGNHEQYF